The 10 T cell receptor beta chains reported below all come from one sample, sequenced in a study of blood T cell repertoires in COVID-19 (dated by TCRdb to the early 2020s). The receptor library was made with the immunoSEQ multiplex PCR assay. Entries here come from immuneACCESS through TCRdb and include only in-frame sequences with V and J called. Some clones fail to appear in such tables; in the studies checked, an unresolved V gene covers under half of the shortfall, and the cause of the remainder is unknown. The sample data list more than 120,000 clones, and more than 70% of these were observed just once. Under 2% of the sample is in the top ten clones. Material: peripheral blood. These receptors originate from a human donor in a cohort sampled during active COVID-19.

The V gene is TRBV6-1, the J gene TRBJ1-2, with TRBD1 identical over 7 bases. Germline CDR1 is MNHNS and CDR2 is SASEGT. The CDR3 is 13 residues long. V dropped 3 bases and J dropped 7; count of bases not matched to a gene: 5. The CDR3 is CASSESRGLGYTF. The CDR3 DNA reads as TGTGCCAGCAGTGAGTCGAGGGGGCTTGGCTACACCTTC.

The chain carries TRBV27 and TRBJ2-1; 8 bases agree with TRBD2. The J segment lost 1 base and the V segment lost 3 bases, leaving 2 bases of the junction unmatched. CDR1 is MNHEY, CDR2 SMNVEV, per germline (reference sequence). The CDR3 contains 15 residues. Here the CDR3 reads CASSFAGGSYNEQFF. Here the CDR3 DNA reads TGTGCCAGCAGTTTTGCGGGGGGTTCCTACAATGAGCAGTTCTTC.

V usage is TRBV9 and J usage is TRBJ1-1; tentative D call: TRBD1 (5 bases). Per the germline V gene, CDR1 is SGDLS and CDR2 is YYNGEE. Trimming took off 2 bases at V and 3 bases at J, with 14 bases between the two ends. The CDR3 loop spans 15 amino acids. CDR3: CASSVSGGTYTEAFF. In DNA form, the CDR3 reads TGTGCCAGCAGCGTGTCCGGGGGGACGTACACTGAAGCTTTCTTT.

The chain uses TRBV5-4 and TRBJ2-1, with 8 bases aligning to TRBD1. This CDR3 spans 15 amino acids. After removal of 4 bases from V and 7 bases from J, the junction contained 10 bases not matched to a gene. Germline V gene data show CDR1 as SGHNT and CDR2 as YYREEE (reference sequence). The CDR3 DNA sequence: TGTGCCAGCAGCCCGAGACAGGGGCCCACGAATGAGCAGTTCTTC. This sequence encodes CASSPRQGPTNEQFF. Full variable domain (missing parts from reference TRBV5-4 and TRBJ2-1): ETGVTQSPTHLIKTRGQQVTLRCSSQSGHNTVSWYQQALGQGPQFIFQYYREEENGRGNFPPRFSGLQFPNYSSELNVNALELDDSALYLCASSPRQGPTNEQFFGPGTRLTVL.

V and J are TRBV18 and TRBJ1-5; 7 bases are a match to TRBD1. J was trimmed by 0 bases and V by 6 bases; bases with no gene match: 8. The CDR3 loop spans 16 amino acids. Germline V gives CDR1 KGHSH, CDR2 LQKENI. CDR3 nucleotide sequence: TGTGCCAGCTCCCCTGGGACAGCCTATAGCAATCAGCCCCAGCATTTT. Amino acid sequence: CASSPGTAYSNQPQHF.

On this clone itself: The sample contains more than one DNA sequence encoding this CDR3. J is TRBJ1-1 and V is TRBV5-1; weak D call: TRBD1 (5 bases). The CDR3 spans 14 residues. The V end lost 1 base, the J end lost 1 base, and 8 bases lay between the germline ends. CDR1 is SGHRS, CDR2 YFSETQ, per germline. This CDR3 is CASSLQGSNTEAFF. The CDR3 DNA sequence: TGCGCCAGCAGCTTGCAGGGCTCGAACACTGAAGCTTTCTTT.

The chain is built from TRBV6-4 and TRBJ2-1, with 9 bases fitting TRBD2. Trimming cost V 4 bases and J 6 bases; bases outside gene matches: 1. This CDR3 contains 13 residues. Germline V gene sequence: CDR1 MRHNA, CDR2 SNTAGT. CDR3 coding DNA: TGTGCCAGCAGTGTACTAGCGGGCAATGAGCAGTTCTTC. Translated, it gives CASSVLAGNEQFF.

The chain joins TRBV18 to TRBJ2-7; a weak D match, TRBD1 (6 bases). Germline V gene lookup returns CDR1 KGHSH and CDR2 LQKENI. V gave up 6 bases and J gave up 5 bases, with 17 bases separating them. This CDR3 comprises 14 residues. The CDR3 DNA reads as TGTGCCAGCTCCTTATCAAAGGGGGTCCACGAGCAGTACTTC. Protein sequence: CASSLSKGVHEQYF. The full variable domain, in which reference TRBV18 and TRBJ2-7 provide the parts outside the CDR3, is NAGVMQNPRHLVRRRGQEARLRCSPMKGHSHVYWYRQLPEEGLKFMVYLQKENIIDESGMPKERFSAEFPKEGPSILRIQQVVRGDSAAYFCASSLSKGVHEQYFGPGTRLTVT.

This chain connects TRBV11-2 to TRBJ2-1; 8 bases agree with TRBD2. Germline V gives CDR1 SGHAT, CDR2 FQNNGV. V trimming: 4 bases; J trimming: 5 bases; junction bases outside the gene matches: 10. The CDR3 consists of 16 residues. The CDR3 region is CASSSRSGLGDNEQFF. Written as DNA, the CDR3 is TGTGCCAGCAGCTCCCGATCGGGACTAGGGGACAATGAGCAGTTCTTC.

The chain employs TRBV7-9 and TRBJ2-2; 13 bases are shared with TRBD2. This CDR3 spans 18 amino acids. J gave up 2 bases and V 5 bases, and 8 bases lay outside the gene matches. From germline, CDR1 is SEHNR and CDR2 FQNEAQ (reference sequence). The CDR3 coding sequence is TGTGCCAGCAGCGACCAACTAGCGGGGGGGCGAAACACCGGGGAGCTGTTTTTT. Its translation: CASSDQLAGGRNTGELFF.